The sequence of this TCR beta chain was determined in a study of tissue T cells after allogeneic stem cell transplantation. Whole-study results and caveats: The patient cohort was small and clinically heterogeneous, with limited sampling depth.

Indicated time point: mouse harvest day 7 after allogeneic transplant. Tail vein injection delivered 10^7 T-cell-depleted bone marrow cells and 10^6 splenic CD5+ T cells. Clones were read by immunoSEQ multiplex PCR, and TCRdb kept only the in-frame ones, dropping some. The data hold roughly 6,800 clones, with roughly 47% observed a single time. This clone was counted a few times. The antigen is unknown. These gene names are mouse names. Sequenced sample: gut tissue. This TCR was recovered from a female BALB/c mouse given C57BL/6 T cells with graft-versus-host disease after an allogeneic hematopoietic cell transplant.

The CDR3 is CASSPGGYSDYTF. CDR3 DNA, as far as it was read: TGTGCCAGCAGTCCAGGGGGCTACTCCGACTACACC. The rearrangement joins TRBV13-3 to TRBJ1-2, with 8 bases aligning to TRBD1. Sequencing ends 1 residue short of the CDR3 end; the germline J gene provides the rest. The CDR3 loop spans 13 amino acids. Germline CDR1 reads NNHDY; CDR2 reads SYVADS. V gave up 4 bases and J gave up 3 bases; unmatched junction bases: 2.